These 6 T cell receptor beta chains were all obtained from the same sample, sequenced in a study of shared clonotypes between healthy human individuals. TCRdb keeps only in-frame clones here, not all; method: immunoSEQ multiplex PCR. The table shows about 2.4 million clones, with approximately 94% occurring only once. The sequenced sample was naive CD4+ T cells from PBMCs. Subset defined: CD45RA+ positively selected. These receptors were obtained from a young man in good health. Some clones in this sample may be carry-over from other donors' samples.

The rearrangement uses TRBV15 and TRBJ2-1; the D gene could be TRBD1 or TRBD2 (6 bases each). Between the trimmed V and J ends, which lost 0 bases and 9 bases, there was a span of 12 bases. Germline lookup yields CDR1 LNHNV and CDR2 YYDKDF (reference sequence). The CDR3 is 14 residues long. The CDR3 here is CATSRDAEGGEQFF. CDR3 nucleotide sequence: TGTGCCACCAGCAGAGATGCGGAGGGGGGTGAGCAGTTCTTC.

The chain has TRBV6-1 and TRBJ1-5; 7 bases match TRBD1. The CDR3 contains 15 residues. Trimming cost V 2 bases and J 3 bases; bases outside gene matches: 4. The germline gives CDR1 MNHNS, CDR2 SASEGT. The chain's CDR3 is CASSEIDRANQPQHF. The CDR3 bases are TGTGCCAGCAGTGAAATCGACAGGGCCAATCAGCCCCAGCATTTT.

The chain combines TRBV28 with TRBJ2-5; D possibly corresponds to TRBD2 (6 bases). Between the trimmed V and J ends, which lost 11 bases and 3 bases, there was a span of 16 bases. The CDR3 has 13 amino acids. Per the germline V gene, CDR1 is MDHEN and CDR2 is SYDVKM. The CDR3 here is CAHQGLIKETQYF. Written as DNA, the CDR3 is TGTGCCCACCAAGGACTAATTAAAGAGACCCAGTACTTC.

The V and J genes are TRBV15 and TRBJ2-1; D is perhaps TRBD2 (6 bases). The CDR3 is 16 amino acids. CDR1 and CDR2 from the germline V gene are LNHNV and YYDKDF (reference sequence). Trimming removed 0 bases at V and 5 bases at J, with 14 bases between. CDR3 bases: TGTGCCACCAGCAGAGAGGGGGGAGTGGGGCACAATGAGCAGTTCTTC. Encoded protein: CATSREGGVGHNEQFF.

The rearrangement uses TRBV11-3 and TRBJ2-7; the match to TRBD2 covers 10 bases. The CDR3 sequence is 15 residues long. Germline loops: CDR1 SGHNT, CDR2 YENEEA. V shed 4 bases and J 3 bases; nucleotides not matched to a gene: 6. The CDR3 loop reads CASSSEASGSYEQYF. CDR3 sequence (DNA): TGTGCCAGCAGCTCCGAGGCTAGCGGGAGCTACGAGCAGTACTTC.

This rearrangement joins TRBV5-1 to TRBJ2-5, with D perhaps matching TRBD1 or TRBD2 (5 bases each). V was trimmed by 4 bases and J by 5 bases, leaving 18 bases between them. CDR3 length: 15 amino acids. Germline V gene sequence: CDR1 SGHRS, CDR2 YFSETQ. CDR3 sequence reads: CASSATGTPAETQYF. The DNA for the CDR3 is TGCGCCAGCAGCGCGACCGGGACCCCGGCCGAGACCCAGTACTTC.